Below, 22 T cell receptor beta chains from the same sample are listed, as sequenced in a study of blood T cell repertoires in COVID-19. Libraries were prepared by immunoSEQ multiplex PCR; TCRdb keeps only in-frame clonotypes and omits some of them. Of about 160,000 clones in the sample, 65% to 85% are singletons; the top ten hold 9.1%. The sequencing sample was made of peripheral blood. Receptor source: an elderly woman with active or convalescent COVID-19.

The gene calls are TRBV3-1 (or the pseudogene TRBV3-2) and TRBJ1-6; 7 bases align to TRBD1. V gave up 1 base and J gave up 5 bases; unmatched junction bases: 11. This CDR3 spans 18 amino acids. Germline-derived CDR1 and CDR2 are LGHDT and YNNKEL (reference sequence). CDR3 residues: CASSQVPPTGWNNSPLHF. In DNA form, the CDR3 reads TGTGCCAGCAGCCAAGTTCCCCCGACAGGGTGGAATAATTCACCCCTCCACTTT.

The V gene is TRBV2, the J gene TRBJ1-4; no reliable D call. The length of the CDR3 is 17 residues. Trimming pared 6 bases from V and 0 bases from J, leaving 17 bases between. Germline CDR1 is SNHLY and CDR2 is FYNNEI. The CDR3 nucleotides read TGTGCCAGCAGCAGACACCTTCCAAATCCAACTAATGAAAAACTGTTTTTT. Translated: CASSRHLPNPTNEKLFF.

V usage is TRBV19 and J usage is TRBJ2-1; 10 bases fit TRBD2. Germline CDR1 is LNHDA and CDR2 is SQIVND (reference sequence). Trimming cost V 3 bases and J 7 bases; bases outside gene matches: 15. The CDR3 spans 18 residues. The CDR3 sequence: CASSIGRPERGGGNEQFF. As DNA, the CDR3 is TGTGCCAGTAGTATTGGAAGGCCGGAGCGGGGGGGCGGAAATGAGCAGTTCTTC.

The chain carries TRBV14 and TRBJ2-7; a weak D match, TRBD1 (6 bases). Deletions cut 0 bases from V and 0 bases from J, with 12 bases between. The CDR3 contains 16 residues. Germline V gene sequence: CDR1 SGHDN, CDR2 FVKESK. In DNA, the CDR3 is TGTGCCAGCAGCCAAGAATGGACAGCTAACTCCTACGAGCAGTACTTC. Translation gives CASSQEWTANSYEQYF.

This chain connects TRBV5-6 to TRBJ1-2; D uncertain. Between the trimmed V and J ends, which lost 0 bases and 8 bases, there was a span of 17 bases. Looked up from germline, CDR1 is SGHDT and CDR2 is YYEEEE. The CDR3 loop spans 15 amino acids. DNA for the CDR3: TGTGCCAGCAGCTTGGCCAGAGGGAATGAGAAAGGCTACACCTTC. It encodes CASSLARGNEKGYTF.

This chain joins TRBV19 and TRBJ1-2; a possible D gene is TRBD1 (5 bases). Germline V gives CDR1 LNHDA, CDR2 SQIVND (reference sequence). Between the trimmed V and J ends, which lost 0 bases and 3 bases, there was a span of 14 bases. This CDR3 contains 16 residues. The CDR3 DNA is TGTGCCAGTAGTATAGATCTGCGGGGGGATTACTATGGCTACACCTTC. Translated: CASSIDLRGDYYGYTF.

This clone was observed once. V is TRBV3-1 (or the pseudogene TRBV3-2) and J is TRBJ2-5; weak D call: TRBD1 (5 bases). V gave up 0 bases and J gave up 4 bases, with 21 bases separating them. Germline CDR1 is LGHDT and CDR2 is YNNKEL (reference sequence). CDR3 length: 18 residues. The CDR3 region has the DNA TGTGCCAGCAGCCAAGAAAAATTTAGGGGTCCCACAGGAGAGACCCAGTACTTC. Translated: CASSQEKFRGPTGETQYF.

A few counts support this clone. The rearrangement links TRBV19 to TRBJ1-2; D remains ambiguous. V was pared by 3 bases and J by 4 bases, with 12 bases between. Germline CDR1 is LNHDA and CDR2 is SQIVND (reference sequence). The CDR3 runs to 14 residues. CDR3 loop: CASSMGRVIYGYTF. The CDR3 region has the DNA TGTGCCAGTAGTATGGGCAGAGTTATCTATGGCTACACCTTC.

The genes are TRBV5-1 and TRBJ1-1; D is perhaps TRBD1 (6 bases). The germline V and J ends were trimmed by 7 bases and 10 bases, with 14 bases remaining between them. The CDR3 has 11 amino acids. Germline assignment: CDR1 SGHRS and CDR2 YFSETQ. CDR3 sequence: CASSEGDRAFF. The CDR3 DNA sequence: TGCGCCAGCTCCGAGGGGGATCGAGCTTTCTTT.

The rearrangement links TRBV21-1 to TRBJ1-3. TRBV21-1 is classified as a pseudogene. This CDR3 is 18 amino acids long. The CDR3 loop is CASSKNMKARSSGNTIYF. DNA of the CDR3: TGTGCCAGCAGCAAAAACATGAAGGCCCGGAGCTCTGGAAACACCATATATTTT.

V and J are TRBV4-3 and TRBJ1-2; TRBD1 is a possible D gene (5 bases). Trimming shortened V by 0 bases and J by 4 bases, and 12 bases separated the two germline ends. CDR3 length equals 15 residues. Germline CDR1 and CDR2: LGHNA and YSLEER. CDR3 sequence: CASSQDRQGGYGYTF. The CDR3 nucleotides are TGCGCCAGCAGCCAAGATCGGCAGGGTGGCTATGGCTACACCTTC.

The V gene is TRBV9, the J gene TRBJ1-6, with D unresolved. Germline CDR1 reads SGDLS; CDR2 reads YYNGEE. The CDR3 runs 16 residues. With 0 bases removed from V and 10 bases from J, the gap between germline ends came to 17 bases. In DNA, the CDR3 is TGTGCCAGCAGCGTAGGGGAGCTCCTATTGGTGTCACCCCTCCACTTT. Its protein product is CASSVGELLLVSPLHF.

This clone has only a few counts. This chain connects TRBV10-3 to TRBJ1-1; possibly TRBD1 for D (6 bases). Germline assignment: CDR1 ENHRY and CDR2 SYGVKD. V was clipped by 0 bases and J by 9 bases, with 14 bases between them. The CDR3 runs to 14 residues. The CDR3 loop is CAISESEGGGQAFF. DNA for the CDR3: TGTGCCATCAGTGAGTCCGAAGGGGGGGGGCAAGCTTTCTTT.

This clone was seen more than once but under ten times. This chain connects TRBV28 to TRBJ1-2; 8 nucleotides match TRBD1. This CDR3 comprises 12 residues. The J segment lost 4 bases and the V segment lost 8 bases, leaving 3 bases of the junction unmatched. The germline CDR1 and CDR2 sequences are MDHEN and SYDVKM. In DNA form, the CDR3 reads TGTGCCAGCGAAGACAGGGGCTATGGCTACACCTTC. Its protein product is CASEDRGYGYTF.

The chain carries TRBV7-9 and TRBJ1-1, with TRBD1 as a possible D gene (6 bases). V was trimmed by 1 base and J by 6 bases, leaving 12 bases between them. There are 14 residues in the CDR3. The germline gives CDR1 SEHNR, CDR2 FQNEAQ (reference sequence). This CDR3 is CASSLEGVVAEAFF. The CDR3 DNA reads TGTGCCAGCAGCTTAGAGGGGGTAGTGGCTGAAGCTTTCTTT.

The CDR3 sequence is CASSLSGSNSPLHF. In DNA form, the CDR3 reads TGTGCCAGCAGCTTATCAGGCTCTAATTCACCCCTCCACTTT. The chain has TRBV7-9 and TRBJ1-6; D gene uncertain. From germline, CDR1 is SEHNR and CDR2 FQNEAQ (reference sequence). Trimming left V 2 bases short and J 6 bases short, with 8 bases between. The CDR3 is made up of 14 amino acids.

The chain has TRBV27 and TRBJ1-2; no reliable D call. This CDR3 spans 13 amino acids. V lost 5 bases to trimming and J lost 2 bases, with 9 bases between them. The V gene's germline CDR1 is MNHEY and CDR2 SMNVEV (reference sequence). CDR3 sequence: CASSSYLNYGYTF. CDR3 DNA sequence: TGTGCCAGCAGTAGCTACTTGAACTATGGCTACACCTTC.

The rearrangement joins TRBV18 to TRBJ1-2; D unclear. V lost 3 bases to trimming and J lost 2 bases, with 7 bases between them. Germline V lookup: CDR1 KGHSH, CDR2 LQKENI. CDR3 length equals 13 residues. The CDR3 spells CASSPPINYGYTF. The CDR3 nucleotides read TGTGCCAGCTCACCCCCCATCAACTATGGCTACACCTTC. The full variable domain, in which reference TRBV18 and TRBJ1-2 provide the parts outside the CDR3, is NAGVMQNPRHLVRRRGQEARLRCSPMKGHSHVYWYRQLPEEGLKFMVYLQKENIIDESGMPKERFSAEFPKEGPSILRIQQVVRGDSAAYFCASSPPINYGYTFGSGTRLTVV.

The genes are TRBV6-5 and TRBJ1-6, with 10 positions matching TRBD1. V shed 6 bases and J 8 bases; nucleotides not matched to a gene: 4. Germline loops: CDR1 MNHEY, CDR2 SVGAGI. The CDR3 extends over 14 amino acids. CDR3: CASRPTGGHSPLHF. For the CDR3, the DNA is TGTGCCAGCAGACCGACAGGGGGCCATTCACCCCTCCACTTT.

The rearrangement links TRBV7-3 to TRBJ2-1; 15 bases are a match to TRBD2. The CDR3 consists of 16 residues. The germline V gene encodes CDR1 SGHTA and CDR2 FQGTGA. J lost 5 bases, V lost 5 bases, and 4 bases had no gene match. The CDR3 sequence: CASSSRTSGGDNEQFF. CDR3 bases: TGTGCCAGCAGCAGCCGGACTAGCGGGGGGGACAATGAGCAGTTCTTC.

J is TRBJ1-2 and V is TRBV30; D perhaps matches TRBD1 (5 bases). CDR1 and CDR2 (germline): GTSNPN, SVGIG (reference sequence). V was shortened by 4 bases and J by 0 bases, with 12 bases between the two germline ends. This CDR3 has 14 residues. CDR3 residues: CAWTLTVSNYGYTF. In nucleotides, the CDR3 is TGTGCCTGGACCTTGACAGTGTCTAACTATGGCTACACCTTC.

The chain recombines TRBV27 with TRBJ2-1; TRBD2 matches at 11 bases. Losses at the gene ends were 6 bases for V and 12 bases for J; bases not matched to a gene: 13. The germline V gene has CDR1 MNHEY and CDR2 SMNVEV (reference sequence). This CDR3 is 15 amino acids long. The CDR3 sequence is CASSPTAGSGGGQFF. The CDR3 nucleotides read TGTGCCAGCAGCCCAACCGCCGGTAGCGGGGGGGGGCAGTTCTTC.